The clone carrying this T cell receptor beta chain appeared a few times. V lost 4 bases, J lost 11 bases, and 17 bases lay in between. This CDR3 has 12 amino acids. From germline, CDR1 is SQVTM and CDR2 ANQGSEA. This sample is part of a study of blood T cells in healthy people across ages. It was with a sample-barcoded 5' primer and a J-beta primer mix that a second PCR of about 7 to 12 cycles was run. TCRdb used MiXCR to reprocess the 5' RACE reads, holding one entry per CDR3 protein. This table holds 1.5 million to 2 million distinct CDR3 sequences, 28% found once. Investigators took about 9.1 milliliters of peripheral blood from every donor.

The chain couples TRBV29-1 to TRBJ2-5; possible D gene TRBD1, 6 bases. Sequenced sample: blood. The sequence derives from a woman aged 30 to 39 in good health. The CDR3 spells CSVVWGQGQQYF. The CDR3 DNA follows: TGCAGCGTTGTATGGGGGCAGGGGCAGCAGTACTTC.